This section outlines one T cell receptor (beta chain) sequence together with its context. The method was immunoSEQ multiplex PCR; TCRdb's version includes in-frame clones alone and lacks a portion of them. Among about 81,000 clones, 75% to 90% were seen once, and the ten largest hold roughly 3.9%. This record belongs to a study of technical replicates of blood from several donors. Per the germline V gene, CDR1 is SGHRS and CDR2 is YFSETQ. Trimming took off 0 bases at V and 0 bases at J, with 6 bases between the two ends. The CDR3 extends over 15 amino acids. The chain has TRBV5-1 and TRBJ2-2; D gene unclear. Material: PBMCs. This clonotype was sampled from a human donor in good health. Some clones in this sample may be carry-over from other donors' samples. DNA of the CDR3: TGCGCCAGCAGCTTGGGTCCATCGAACACCGGGGAGCTGTTTTTT. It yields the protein CASSLGPSNTGELFF.